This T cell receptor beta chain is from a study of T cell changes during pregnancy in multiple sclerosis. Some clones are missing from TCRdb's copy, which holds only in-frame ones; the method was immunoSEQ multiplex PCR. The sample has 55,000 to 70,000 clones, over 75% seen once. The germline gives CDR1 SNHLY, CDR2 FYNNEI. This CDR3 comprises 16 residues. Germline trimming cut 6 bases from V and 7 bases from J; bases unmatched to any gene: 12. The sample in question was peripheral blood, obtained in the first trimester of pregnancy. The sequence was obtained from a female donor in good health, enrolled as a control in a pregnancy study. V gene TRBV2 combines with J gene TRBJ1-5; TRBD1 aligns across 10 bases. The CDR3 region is CASSARTGGKGQPQHF. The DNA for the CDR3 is TGTGCCAGCAGCGCCCGGACAGGGGGAAAGGGGCAGCCCCAGCATTTT.